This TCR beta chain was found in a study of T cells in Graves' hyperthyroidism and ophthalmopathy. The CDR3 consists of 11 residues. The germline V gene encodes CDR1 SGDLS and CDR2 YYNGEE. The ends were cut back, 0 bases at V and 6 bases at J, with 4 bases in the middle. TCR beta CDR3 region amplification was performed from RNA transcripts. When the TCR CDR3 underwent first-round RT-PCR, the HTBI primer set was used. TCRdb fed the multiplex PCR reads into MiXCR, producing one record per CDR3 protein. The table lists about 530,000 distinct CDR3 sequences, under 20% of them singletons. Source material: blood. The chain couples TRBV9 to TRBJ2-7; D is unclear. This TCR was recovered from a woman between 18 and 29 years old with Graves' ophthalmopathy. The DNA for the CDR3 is TGTGCCAGCAGCGTAGGATCCGAGCAGTACTTC. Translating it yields CASSVGSEQYF.